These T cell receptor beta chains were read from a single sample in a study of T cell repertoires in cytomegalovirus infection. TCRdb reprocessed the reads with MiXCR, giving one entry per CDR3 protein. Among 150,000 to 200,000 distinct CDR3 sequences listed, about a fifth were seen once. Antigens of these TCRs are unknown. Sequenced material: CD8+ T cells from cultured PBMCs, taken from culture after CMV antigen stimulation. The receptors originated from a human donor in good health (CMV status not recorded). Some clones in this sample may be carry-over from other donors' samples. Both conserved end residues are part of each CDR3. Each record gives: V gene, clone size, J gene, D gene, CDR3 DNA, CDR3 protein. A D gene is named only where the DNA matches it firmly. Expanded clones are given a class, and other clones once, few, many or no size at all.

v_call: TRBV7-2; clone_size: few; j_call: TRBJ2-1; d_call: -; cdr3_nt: TGTGCCGGGGGAGAAGGACAAAACTCCTACAATGAGCAGTTCTTC; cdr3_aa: CAGGEGQNSYNEQFF
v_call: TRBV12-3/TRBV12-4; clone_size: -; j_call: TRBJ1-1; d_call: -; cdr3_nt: TGTGCCAGCAGTTTTGCAGGGTCCACTGAAGCTTTCTTT; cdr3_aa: CASSFAGSTEAFF
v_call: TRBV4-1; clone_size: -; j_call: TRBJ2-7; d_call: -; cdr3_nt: TGCGCCAGCATTGGGGAAGGAGGTTCCGAGCAGTACTTC; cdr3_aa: CASIGEGGSEQYF
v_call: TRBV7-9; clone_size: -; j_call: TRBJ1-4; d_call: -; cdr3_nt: TGTGCCAGCAGCTTCATCGGGTCAACTAATGAAAAACTGTTTTTT; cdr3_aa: CASSFIGSTNEKLFF
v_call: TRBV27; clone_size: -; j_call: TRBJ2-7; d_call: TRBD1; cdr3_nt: TGTGCCAGCAGTGGGACAGGGAACGTCTACGAGCAGTACTTC; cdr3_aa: CASSGTGNVYEQYF
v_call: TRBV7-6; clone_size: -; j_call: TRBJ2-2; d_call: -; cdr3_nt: TGTGCCAGCAGCTCGCCCAGTTACACCGGGGAGCTGTTTTTT; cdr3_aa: CASSSPSYTGELFF
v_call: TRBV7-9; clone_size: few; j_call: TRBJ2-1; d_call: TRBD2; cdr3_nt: TGTGCCAGCAGCTCTACCGGGCGGGGGGAAAGCTCCTACAATGAGCAGTTCTTC; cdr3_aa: CASSSTGRGESSYNEQFF
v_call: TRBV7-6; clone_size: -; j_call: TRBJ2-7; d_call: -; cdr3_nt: TGTGCCAGCAGCGGCCGGGACCCCCGGGACGAGCAGTACTTC; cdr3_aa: CASSGRDPRDEQYF
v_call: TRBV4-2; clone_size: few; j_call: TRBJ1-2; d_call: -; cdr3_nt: TGTGCCAGCAGCCAAGAGGGGCAGGGGACCTATGGCTACACCTTC; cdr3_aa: CASSQEGQGTYGYTF
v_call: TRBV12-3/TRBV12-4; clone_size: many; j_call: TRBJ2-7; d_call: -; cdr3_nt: TGTGCCAGCAGTACTTCCTACGAGCAGTACTTC; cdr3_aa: CASSTSYEQYF
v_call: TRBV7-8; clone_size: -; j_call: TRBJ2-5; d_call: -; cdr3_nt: TGTGCCAGCAGCCGGTATTGGGAGGATCAAGAGACCCAGTACTTC; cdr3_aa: CASSRYWEDQETQYF
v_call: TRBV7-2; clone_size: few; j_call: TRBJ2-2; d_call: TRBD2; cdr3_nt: TGTGCCAGCAGCTCCCCCAAGACCCCTTCAGCGGGGACCGACACCGGGGAGCTGTTTTTT; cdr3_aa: CASSSPKTPSAGTDTGELFF
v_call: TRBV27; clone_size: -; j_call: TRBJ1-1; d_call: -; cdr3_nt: TGTGCCAGCAGTTTATCAGGCACGTACACTGAAGCTTTCTTT; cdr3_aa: CASSLSGTYTEAFF
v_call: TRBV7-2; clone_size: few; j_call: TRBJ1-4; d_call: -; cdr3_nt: TGTGCCAGCAGCTTAGCGCTTGGGGCTCCTAATGAAAAACTGTTTTTT; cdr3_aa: CASSLALGAPNEKLFF
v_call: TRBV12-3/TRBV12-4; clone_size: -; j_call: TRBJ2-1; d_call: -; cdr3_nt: TGTGCCAGCACCTCCTTCTACAATGAGCAGTTCTTC; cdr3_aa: CASTSFYNEQFF
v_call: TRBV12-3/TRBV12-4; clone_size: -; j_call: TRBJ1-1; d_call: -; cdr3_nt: TGTGCCAGCAGTTTTCAGGGGATCACTGAAGCTTTCTTT; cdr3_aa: CASSFQGITEAFF
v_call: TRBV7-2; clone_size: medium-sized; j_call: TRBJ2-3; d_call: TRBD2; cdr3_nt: TGTGCCAGCAGCCCAGATCTTGGGGGGGGTCCAGATACGCAGTATTTT; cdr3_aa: CASSPDLGGGPDTQYF
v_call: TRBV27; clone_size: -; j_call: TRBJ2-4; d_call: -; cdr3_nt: TGTGCCAGCAGTCCGACGGGACTTCAAAACATTCAGTACTTC; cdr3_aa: CASSPTGLQNIQYF
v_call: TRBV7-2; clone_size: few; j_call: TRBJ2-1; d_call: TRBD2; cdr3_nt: TGTGCCAGCAGCTCATTACGGGGGGGCTTCTCCTACAATGAGCAGTTCTTC; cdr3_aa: CASSSLRGGFSYNEQFF
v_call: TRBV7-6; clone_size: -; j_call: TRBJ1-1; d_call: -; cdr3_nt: TGTGCCAGCAGCCGGCGGAGAGAGGGGGGGAACACTGAAGCTTTCTTT; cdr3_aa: CASSRRREGGNTEAFF
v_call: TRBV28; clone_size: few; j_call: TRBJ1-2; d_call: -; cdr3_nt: TGTGCCAGCAGTTTAGCGGCACGTAACTATGGCTACACCTTC; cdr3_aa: CASSLAARNYGYTF
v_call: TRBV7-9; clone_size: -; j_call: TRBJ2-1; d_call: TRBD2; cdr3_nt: TGTGCCAGCAGCCCGCAGGAGATAGCGGGGGACTACAATGAGCAGTTCTTC; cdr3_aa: CASSPQEIAGDYNEQFF
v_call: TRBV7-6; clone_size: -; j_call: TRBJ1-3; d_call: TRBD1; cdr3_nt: TGTGCCAGCACCTATCCGGGACAGGGAAACACCATATATTTT; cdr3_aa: CASTYPGQGNTIYF
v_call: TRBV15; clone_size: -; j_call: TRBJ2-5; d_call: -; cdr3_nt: TGTGCCACCAGCAATGGGGGTTTCCAAGAGACCCAGTACTTC; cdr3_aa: CATSNGGFQETQYF
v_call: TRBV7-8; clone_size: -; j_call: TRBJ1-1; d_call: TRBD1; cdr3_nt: TGTGCCAGCAGCCTAACAGGGGGCAAGGGCACTGAAGCTTTCTTT; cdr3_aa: CASSLTGGKGTEAFF